The 10 T cell receptor beta chains in this list originate from one sample, sequenced in a study of Graves' ophthalmopathy and Graves' hyperthyroidism. Amplification targeted the TCR beta CDR3 regions, with RNA transcripts as the source material. RT-PCR in the first round used HTBI primers; a second-round multiplex PCR followed. TCRdb redid the calling of the multiplex PCR reads with MiXCR, one entry per CDR3 protein. The sample carries approximately 700,000 distinct CDR3 sequences, 35% to 50% recorded once. The sample consisted of peripheral blood. The receptor set was obtained from an adult man with Graves' ophthalmopathy.

As concerns this clonotype: A read error may account for a junction end that differs from germline. The genes are TRBV10-3 and TRBJ1-6; D uncertain. Germline V gene lookup returns CDR1 ENHRY and CDR2 SYGVKD. The CDR3 runs 17 residues. The CDR3 DNA reads TGTGCCAGCAGTGATAGGTCGTCCGGGACCTATAATTCACCCCTCCACTTT. Translation gives CASSDRSSGTYNSPLHF.

This clonotype appeared a few times. V usage is TRBV19 and J usage is TRBJ1-4; tentative D call: TRBD1 (5 bases). V lost 5 bases and J 2 bases, leaving 9 bases between the germline ends. Germline V gives CDR1 LNHDA, CDR2 SQIVND (reference sequence). The CDR3 contains 14 residues. The CDR3 DNA follows: TGTGCCAGTAGTTGGGGACGGACTAATGAAAAACTGTTTTTT. Translated: CASSWGRTNEKLFF.

V and J are TRBV19 and TRBJ1-5, with a weak D call TRBD1 (5 bases). CDR3 length equals 14 residues. Per the germline V gene, CDR1 is LNHDA and CDR2 is SQIVND (reference sequence). V was clipped by 5 bases and J by 3 bases, with 11 bases between them. This chain's CDR3 is CASSPGHINQPQHF. CDR3 nucleotides: TGTGCCAGTAGTCCAGGACACATCAATCAGCCCCAGCATTTT.

The genes are TRBV11-1 and TRBJ1-2; D unclear. Germline lookup yields CDR1 SGHAT and CDR2 FQDESV (reference sequence). This CDR3 contains 15 residues. Trimming stripped 4 bases from V and 7 bases from J, with 19 bases between. Here the CDR3 DNA reads TGTGCCAGCAGCTCGTATATAGAACGGGGTTCTGGCTACACCTTC. Translation: CASSSYIERGSGYTF.

The chain couples TRBV7-2 to TRBJ2-2, with TRBD1 matching over 7 bases. The CDR3 spans 18 residues. V lost 6 bases and J lost 2; bases outside the gene matches: 15. CDR1 is SGHTA, CDR2 FQGNSA, per germline. The CDR3 DNA sequence: TGTGCCAGCAGTCCTACACCCCGGGACAGCGGAAACACCGGGGAGCTGTTTTTT. It yields the protein CASSPTPRDSGNTGELFF.

This clonotype occurred many times. This sequence joins TRBV15 and TRBJ2-7; D unresolved. Trimming shortened V by 1 base and J by 3 bases, and 10 bases separated the two germline ends. The germline gives CDR1 LNHNV, CDR2 YYDKDF (reference sequence). The CDR3 is 14 amino acids. The CDR3 protein is CATSRGSVNYEQYF. In DNA form, the CDR3 reads TGTGCCACCAGCAGAGGGTCAGTCAACTACGAGCAGTACTTC.

The V call is TRBV20-1, the J call TRBJ2-7; D may be TRBD1 (6 bases). V lost 0 bases, J lost 0 bases, and 15 bases lay in between. Germline V gene lookup returns CDR1 DFQATT and CDR2 SNEGSKA (reference sequence). The CDR3 spans 16 residues. The CDR3 nucleotides read TGCAGTGCTAGAGACTTTGACAGGCAAAGCTCCTACGAGCAGTACTTC. Residues: CSARDFDRQSSYEQYF.

This clonotype was seen at least ten times. The J gene is TRBJ1-5, the V gene TRBV2, with 7 bases aligning to TRBD1. The V and J ends lost 2 bases and 8 bases, in that order; junction bases with no gene match: 6. CDR1 is SNHLY and CDR2 is FYNNEI in the germline V gene. This CDR3 is built from 14 residues. Here the CDR3 DNA reads TGTGCCAGCAGTGAACAGGGGGTGAGTGAGCCCCAGCATTTT. Translating it yields CASSEQGVSEPQHF. The full variable domain, in which reference TRBV2 and TRBJ1-5 provide the parts outside the CDR3, is EPEVTQTPSHQVTQMGQEVILRCVPISNHLYFYWYRQILGQKVEFLVSFYNNEISEKSEIFDDQFSVERPDGSNFTLKIRSTKLEDSAMYFCASSEQGVSEPQHFGDGTRLSIL.

The chain uses TRBV5-4 and TRBJ2-7, with TRBD2 as a possible D gene (5 bases). The germline V gene has CDR1 SGHNT and CDR2 YYREEE (reference sequence). CDR3 length: 15 amino acids. V was trimmed by 4 bases and J by 6 bases, leaving 20 bases between them. The CDR3 sequence: CASSQYPTWESEQYF. The CDR3, as DNA: TGTGCCAGCAGCCAATATCCGACATGGGAGAGCGAGCAGTACTTC.

The chain recombines TRBV28 with TRBJ1-1; D unclear. V lost 4 bases, J lost 0 bases, and 9 bases lay in between. Germline V gene sequence: CDR1 MDHEN, CDR2 SYDVKM. This CDR3 is built from 14 residues. The DNA of the CDR3 is TGTGCCAGCAGTTCATTGTATATGAACACTGAAGCTTTCTTT. It codes for CASSSLYMNTEAFF.